The 21 T cell receptor beta chains below come from one sample, sequenced in a study of shared clonotypes between healthy human individuals. Libraries were prepared by immunoSEQ multiplex PCR; TCRdb keeps only in-frame clonotypes and omits some of them. Of some 500,000 clones listed, approximately 95% were seen once; the top ten hold 0.05% to 0.08%. The sequenced material came from naive CD4+ T cells sorted from blood. The subset denotes: CD45RA+ positively selected. The receptors derive from a woman in her 30s in good health.

This chain joins TRBV28 and TRBJ2-7; 11 bases match TRBD1. V gave up 6 bases and J gave up 2 bases; unmatched junction bases: 6. The germline V gene encodes CDR1 MDHEN and CDR2 SYDVKM. The length of the CDR3 is 15 residues. Written as DNA, the CDR3 is TGTGCCAGCAGGGTAGGGACAGGGGGTCCCTACGAGCAGTACTTC. Protein product: CASRVGTGGPYEQYF.

This chain uses TRBV11-2 with TRBJ2-7; 7 positions agree with TRBD1. The junction had 4 bases not matched to a gene; V was cut back by 5 bases and J by 0 bases. The CDR3 loop spans 14 amino acids. Germline V gene sequence: CDR1 SGHAT, CDR2 FQNNGV. CDR3 sequence reads: CASSTDRASYEQYF. The DNA of the CDR3 is TGTGCCAGCAGCACCGACAGGGCCTCCTACGAGCAGTACTTC.

The CDR3 coding sequence is TGTGCCAGCAGCTTTAGCGGGAATCAAGAGACCCAGTACTTC. It encodes CASSFSGNQETQYF. This sequence joins TRBV9 and TRBJ2-5; 8 bases map to TRBD2. The CDR3 is 14 amino acids. After removal of 4 bases from V and 2 bases from J, the junction contained 4 bases not matched to a gene. CDR1 and CDR2 (germline): SGDLS, YYNGEE. The full variable domain, in which reference TRBV9 and TRBJ2-5 provide the parts outside the CDR3, is DSGVTQTPKHLITATGQRVTLRCSPRSGDLSVYWYQQSLDQGLQFLIQYYNGEERAKGNILERFSAQQFPDLHSELNLSSLELGDSALYFCASSFSGNQETQYFGPGTRLLVL.

The chain carries TRBV10-1 and TRBJ1-1; D uncertain. In germline, CDR1 is WNHNN, CDR2 SYGVQD (reference sequence). The CDR3 spans 12 residues. Trimming pared 0 bases from V and 14 bases from J, leaving 13 bases between. The CDR3 region has the DNA TGCGCCAGCAGTGAGTCTATGGGCCCGCACTTCTTT. The encoded protein is CASSESMGPHFF.

This sequence joins TRBV5-6 and TRBJ2-7, with D maybe TRBD2 (6 bases). This CDR3 spans 14 amino acids. With 4 bases removed from V and 6 bases from J, the gap between germline ends came to 17 bases. Germline V gene data show CDR1 as SGHDT and CDR2 as YYEEEE. The CDR3 DNA reads TGTGCCAGCAGCAGGGACTTCACTTCGGGCGAGCAGTACTTC. Protein: CASSRDFTSGEQYF.

The rearrangement links TRBV10-3 to TRBJ2-1, with D perhaps being TRBD1 or TRBD2 (5 bases each). Germline V CDR1 and CDR2: ENHRY, SYGVKD. The V gene lost 3 bases and the J gene lost 7 bases, with 19 bases spanning the gap. The CDR3 runs to 16 residues. This CDR3 is CAISDPPWGTYNEQFF. DNA of the CDR3: TGTGCCATCAGTGACCCTCCCTGGGGGACGTATAATGAGCAGTTCTTC.

The chain has TRBV4-1 and TRBJ1-5, with a possible D match to TRBD1 (6 bases). V lost 4 bases and J 2 bases, leaving 9 bases between the germline ends. CDR1 is MGHRA, CDR2 YSYEKL, per germline. The CDR3 length is 14 residues. For the CDR3, the DNA is TGCGCCAGCAGCCGAGGGGGGGGCAATCAGCCCCAGCATTTT. The encoded protein is CASSRGGGNQPQHF.

This chain joins TRBV19 and TRBJ1-5; D perhaps matches TRBD1 (6 bases). Per germline, CDR1 LNHDA and CDR2 SQIVND (reference sequence). This CDR3 has 13 residues. Trimming stripped 6 bases from V and 6 bases from J, with 12 bases between. The CDR3 reads CASSGTSAQPQHF. CDR3 sequence (DNA): TGTGCCAGTAGCGGGACAAGCGCTCAGCCCCAGCATTTT.

The chain links TRBV5-6 to TRBJ1-4, with D uncertain. V lost 4 bases and J lost 0, with 13 bases in between. CDR3 length equals 16 residues. The germline V gene has CDR1 SGHDT and CDR2 YYEEEE. CDR3 DNA sequence: TGTGCCAGCAGCGCGGTGAGACCCACAACTAATGAAAAACTGTTTTTT. Translation: CASSAVRPTTNEKLFF. Full variable domain (rest looked up from reference TRBV5-6 and TRBJ1-4): DAGVTQSPTHLIKTRGQQVTLRCSPKSGHDTVSWYQQALGQGPQFIFQYYEEEERQRGNFPDRFSGHQFPNYSSELNVNALLLGDSALYLCASSAVRPTTNEKLFFGSGTQLSVL.

The chain combines TRBV5-1 with TRBJ1-1, with D possibly being TRBD1 (5 bases). Germline CDR1 and CDR2: SGHRS and YFSETQ. V was cut by 4 bases and J by 2 bases, with 21 bases left in between. CDR3 size: 17 residues. The CDR3 loop reads CASSRNQGRATNTEAFF. The DNA for the CDR3 is TGCGCCAGCAGCAGAAATCAGGGCAGGGCGACTAACACTGAAGCTTTCTTT.

The V and J genes are TRBV6-5 and TRBJ2-7; D call uncertain. Germline V gene lookup returns CDR1 MNHEY and CDR2 SVGAGI. The length of the CDR3 is 14 residues. Deletions cut 2 bases from V and 1 base from J, with 9 bases between. The CDR3 reads CASSYGDKSYEQYF. As DNA, the CDR3 is TGTGCCAGCAGTTACGGCGACAAATCCTACGAGCAGTACTTC.

The rearrangement links TRBV5-5 to TRBJ1-5; D ambiguous. V was shortened by 0 bases and J by 7 bases, with 14 bases between the two germline ends. Germline V gene sequence: CDR1 SGHKS, CDR2 YYEKEE (reference sequence). The CDR3 totals 15 residues. The CDR3 protein is CASSLGAPFGQPQHF. The CDR3 coding sequence is TGTGCCAGCAGCTTGGGGGCTCCGTTTGGACAGCCCCAGCATTTT.

The rearrangement links TRBV7-2 to TRBJ2-7; 13 bases agree with TRBD2. V gave up 5 bases and J gave up 2 bases; unmatched junction bases: 6. This CDR3 is built from 16 residues. In germline, CDR1 is SGHTA, CDR2 FQGNSA. CDR3 residues: CASSLGLAGPTYEQYF. In nucleotides, the CDR3 is TGTGCCAGCAGCCTGGGACTAGCGGGACCCACCTACGAGCAGTACTTC.

The gene calls are TRBV20-1 and TRBJ2-7, with D hard to call. In germline, CDR1 is DFQATT, CDR2 SNEGSKA (reference sequence). The CDR3 has 10 residues. Trimming shortened V by 4 bases and J by 3 bases, and 4 bases separated the two germline ends. The CDR3, as DNA: TGCAGTGCTAAACGCTACGAGCAGTACTTC. It specifies CSAKRYEQYF.

A single count supports this clone. The chain is built from TRBV28 and TRBJ2-4; perhaps TRBD2 as D (6 bases). The ends were cut back, 3 bases at V and 7 bases at J, with 19 bases in the middle. The CDR3 spans 16 residues. The germline V gene encodes CDR1 MDHEN and CDR2 SYDVKM. Written as DNA, the CDR3 is TGTGCCAGCAGTTTGTTGCTATGGGGCGGGAAGAACATTCAGTACTTC. It encodes CASSLLLWGGKNIQYF.

This CDR3 reads CASYRKQQKLFF. For the CDR3, the DNA is TGTGCCAGCTACAGAAAGCAGCAAAAACTGTTTTTT. The rearrangement links TRBV21-1 to TRBJ1-4; no DNA check was done on the table's D call, TRBD1. TRBV21-1 is labeled a pseudogene. This CDR3 spans 12 amino acids.

This chain links TRBV27 with TRBJ2-7; 9 nucleotides agree with TRBD1. CDR1 is MNHEY, CDR2 SMNVEV, per germline (reference sequence). With 0 bases clipped from V and 5 bases from J, the junction kept 14 bases outside the gene matches. CDR3 length equals 18 residues. CDR3 region: CASSLSARDQGQGNEQYF. Here the CDR3 DNA reads TGTGCCAGCAGTTTATCAGCCCGCGACCAGGGACAGGGCAACGAGCAGTACTTC.

The chain recombines TRBV2 with TRBJ1-2, with D perhaps TRBD1 (6 bases). This CDR3 is 16 amino acids long. Trimming pared 2 bases from V and 4 bases from J, leaving 17 bases between. The V gene's germline CDR1 is SNHLY and CDR2 FYNNEI. The DNA of the CDR3 is TGTGCCAGCAGTGAAATAAGGGGGGCCCAAGGCTATGGCTACACCTTC. Protein product: CASSEIRGAQGYGYTF.

The chain is built from TRBV11-2 and TRBJ2-7; 13 nucleotides align to TRBD2. The CDR3 covers 19 residues. With V trimmed by 1 base and J by 3 bases, 12 bases remained unmatched. The germline V gene has CDR1 SGHAT and CDR2 FQNNGV. The CDR3, as DNA: TGTGCCAGCAGCTTAGGAGCGACTAGCGGGAGGCTAGGGGTCTACGAGCAGTACTTC. Translated, it gives CASSLGATSGRLGVYEQYF.

The genes are TRBV11-2 and TRBJ1-2; D might be TRBD1 (6 bases). This CDR3 has 13 residues. CDR1 is SGHAT, CDR2 FQNNGV, per germline. Trimming shortened V by 1 base and J by 8 bases, and 11 bases separated the two germline ends. Written as DNA, the CDR3 is TGTGCCAGCAGCTTAGCACAGGGTGACGGCTACACCTTC. It encodes CASSLAQGDGYTF.

The chain employs TRBV28 and TRBJ2-5, with D unclear. This CDR3 has 15 residues. Between the trimmed V and J ends, which lost 2 bases and 2 bases, there was a span of 12 bases. Germline V gene sequence: CDR1 MDHEN, CDR2 SYDVKM. Here the CDR3 reads CASSLPRPAQETQYF. Here the CDR3 DNA reads TGTGCCAGCAGTTTACCCAGGCCTGCTCAAGAGACCCAGTACTTC.